Following are 13 T cell receptor beta chains from one sample sequenced in a study of shared clonotypes between healthy human individuals. Clones were read by immunoSEQ multiplex PCR, and TCRdb kept only the in-frame ones, dropping some. The sample yields 2 million to 2.5 million clones, nearly 97% seen once. Material for sequencing was naive CD4+ T cells sorted from blood. Documented subset: CD45RA+ positively selected. The receptors shown here come from a man between 18 and 35 years old in good health.

This chain links TRBV11-3 with TRBJ2-2, with 8 nucleotides matching TRBD2. Germline V gene sequence: CDR1 SGHNT, CDR2 YENEEA. Trimming took 0 bases from V and 8 from J; bases not matched to a gene: 5. The CDR3 loop spans 15 amino acids. CDR3 amino acids: CASSLDFSGSGELFF. DNA for the CDR3: TGTGCCAGCAGCTTAGATTTCAGCGGGAGTGGGGAGCTGTTTTTT. Looking up the rest from reference TRBV11-3 and TRBJ2-2 gives the full variable domain: EAGVVQSPRYKIIEKKQPVAFWCNPISGHNTLYWYLQNLGQGPELLIRYENEEAVDDSQLPKDRFSAERLKGVDSTLKIQPAELGDSAVYLCASSLDFSGSGELFFGEGSRLTVL.

For this clone: Distinct nucleotide sequences in the sample also encode this CDR3. The J gene is TRBJ1-1, the V gene TRBV7-2; D gene unclear. The ends were cut back, 4 bases at V and 0 bases at J, with 6 bases in the middle. CDR3 size: 13 residues. Germline CDR1 SGHTA, CDR2 FQGNSA. The CDR3 sequence: CASSSRMNTEAFF. The CDR3 region has the DNA TGTGCCAGCAGCTCACGAATGAACACTGAAGCTTTCTTT. The variable domain in full, completed from reference TRBV7-2 and TRBJ1-1, reads GAGVSQSPSNKVTEKGKDVELRCDPISGHTALYWYRQSLGQGLEFLIYFQGNSAPDKSGLPSDRFSAERTGGSVSTLTIQRTQQEDSAVYLCASSSRMNTEAFFGQGTRLTVV.

The rearrangement links TRBV6-6 to TRBJ2-7, with D unresolved. The V gene lost 8 bases and the J gene lost 2 bases, with 13 bases spanning the gap. Per germline, CDR1 MNHNY and CDR2 SVGAGI (reference sequence). There are 13 residues in the CDR3. As DNA, the CDR3 is TGTGCCAGCGAGGCACGAAACGCCTACGAGCAGTACTTC. Protein sequence: CASEARNAYEQYF.

This chain links TRBV18 with TRBJ2-3; possibly TRBD2 for D (6 bases). Germline V gives CDR1 KGHSH, CDR2 LQKENI. Trimming left V 3 bases short and J 2 bases short, with 9 bases between. The CDR3 consists of 14 residues. The CDR3 sequence is CASSPSGHTDTQYF. The CDR3 DNA reads as TGTGCCAGCTCACCTAGCGGCCACACAGATACGCAGTATTTT.

The rearrangement uses TRBV7-9 and TRBJ1-1; no reliable D call. V shed 5 bases and J shed 1 base, with 11 bases lying between them. The CDR3 sequence is 14 residues long. Germline V gives CDR1 SEHNR, CDR2 FQNEAQ (reference sequence). In DNA, the CDR3 is TGTGCCAGCAGCCCCGGAGGCCAGAACACTGAAGCTTTCTTT. Protein: CASSPGGQNTEAFF.

This clone was recorded once. V is TRBV13 and J is TRBJ2-7, with 10 positions matching TRBD1. This CDR3 is 14 amino acids long. Trimming cost V 4 bases and J 3 bases; bases outside gene matches: 3. Germline CDR1 is PRHDT and CDR2 is FYEKMQ (reference sequence). The CDR3 DNA follows: TGTGCCAGCAGCTCGGGACAGGGGATCTACGAGCAGTACTTC. The encoded protein is CASSSGQGIYEQYF.

The chain recombines TRBV5-4 with TRBJ1-6, with D perhaps matching TRBD1 (6 bases). V was shortened by 2 bases and J by 7 bases, with 13 bases between the two germline ends. In germline, CDR1 is SGHNT, CDR2 YYREEE (reference sequence). This CDR3 spans 15 amino acids. The CDR3 bases are TGTGCCAGCAGCTTAAAAGGCAGGGGAAATTCACCCCTCCACTTT. Translated: CASSLKGRGNSPLHF. The complete variable domain, with remaining parts taken from reference TRBV5-4 and TRBJ1-6, reads ETGVTQSPTHLIKTRGQQVTLRCSSQSGHNTVSWYQQALGQGPQFIFQYYREEENGRGNFPPRFSGLQFPNYSSELNVNALELDDSALYLCASSLKGRGNSPLHFGNGTRLTVT.

This clone showed up just once. V and J are TRBV18 and TRBJ2-7, with a tentative D call TRBD1 (6 bases). Germline assignment: CDR1 KGHSH and CDR2 LQKENI. The CDR3 is 13 residues long. Deletions cut 4 bases from V and 4 bases from J, with 11 bases between. The CDR3 sequence: CASSRATGYEQYF. CDR3 in DNA: TGTGCCAGCTCACGAGCAACAGGGTACGAGCAGTACTTC.

The CDR3 nucleotides are TGTGCCAGCAGCCCCAGGGACAGGGCCTACAATGAGCAGTTCTTC. Protein: CASSPRDRAYNEQFF. V usage is TRBV9 and J usage is TRBJ2-1; TRBD1 matches at 9 bases. Germline lookup yields CDR1 SGDLS and CDR2 YYNGEE. This CDR3 region has 15 residues. V dropped 4 bases and J dropped 2; count of bases not matched to a gene: 4.

The chain has TRBV7-2 and TRBJ2-1; D gene ambiguous. Trimming pared 1 base from V and 6 bases from J, leaving 7 bases between. CDR1 and CDR2 (germline): SGHTA, FQGNSA. This CDR3 is 13 amino acids long. The chain's CDR3 is CASSLERSNEQFF. CDR3 nucleotides: TGTGCCAGCAGCTTAGAGAGGAGCAATGAGCAGTTCTTC.

Note on this clone: Other DNA sequences in this specimen translate into the identical CDR3. The chain recombines TRBV5-6 with TRBJ1-3, with TRBD1 as a possible D gene (5 bases). The germline V gene encodes CDR1 SGHDT and CDR2 YYEEEE. The germline V and J ends were trimmed by 0 bases and 4 bases, with 8 bases remaining between them. The CDR3 runs to 14 residues. In DNA form, the CDR3 reads TGTGCCAGCAGCTTGGGTCCAGGGGGAAACACCATATATTTT. Protein product: CASSLGPGGNTIYF.

In regard to this clone: Other DNA sequences in the same sample also yield this CDR3. The V and J genes are TRBV18 and TRBJ2-7; D not resolved. The length of the CDR3 is 12 residues. CDR1 is KGHSH, CDR2 LQKENI, per germline. V gave up 6 bases and J gave up 0 bases, with 6 bases separating them. The CDR3 spells CASSESSYEQYF. CDR3 sequence (DNA): TGTGCCAGCTCCGAGAGCTCCTACGAGCAGTACTTC.

V usage is TRBV2 and J usage is TRBJ2-3, with 11 bases lining up with TRBD2. Germline trimming cut 6 bases from V and 4 bases from J; bases unmatched to any gene: 6. The length of the CDR3 is 15 residues. Looked up from germline, CDR1 is SNHLY and CDR2 is FYNNEI. CDR3 DNA sequence: TGTGCCAGCAGCCGTAGCGGGGGGGCCGCAGATACGCAGTATTTT. Translation gives CASSRSGGAADTQYF.